What follows are 12 T cell receptor beta chains derived from one specimen sequenced in a study of blood T cell repertoires in COVID-19. Measured with immunoSEQ multiplex PCR; TCRdb has only the in-frame clones, and not every one. The data contain around 180,000 clones, approximately 84% of them singletons. The sequenced material came from PBMCs or T cells enriched from blood (not recorded which). These receptors originate from a man aged 45-60 years who had recovered from COVID-19.

The chain employs TRBV28 and TRBJ1-3; D remains ambiguous. There are 15 residues in the CDR3. V was clipped by 5 bases and J by 1 base, with 12 bases between them. The germline CDR1 and CDR2 sequences are MDHEN and SYDVKM. This CDR3 is CASSPPSRSGNTIYF. The CDR3 DNA reads as TGTGCCAGCAGTCCTCCAAGCCGGTCTGGAAACACCATATATTTT.

V is TRBV7-8 and J is TRBJ2-5; no reliable D call. CDR1 SGHVS and CDR2 FQNEAQ come from the germline V gene. CDR3 length: 11 residues. V gave up 5 bases and J gave up 7 bases, with 8 bases separating them. CDR3 region: CASSPPGTQYF. CDR3 in DNA: TGTGCCAGCAGCCCCCCAGGGACCCAGTACTTC.

This clone has just one count. This chain uses TRBV27 with TRBJ1-1; D not certain. The CDR3 is 13 amino acids. V lost 8 bases to trimming and J lost 11 bases, with 21 bases between them. Germline lookup yields CDR1 MNHEY and CDR2 SMNVEV (reference sequence). CDR3 nucleotides: TGTGCCAGCTCCAAAACACGGGGTCTTGGGGCTTTCTTT. Its translation is CASSKTRGLGAFF.

The chain employs TRBV5-4 and TRBJ2-2; perhaps TRBD1 as D (6 bases). This CDR3 is built from 15 residues. CDR1 is SGHNT and CDR2 is YYREEE in the germline V gene (reference sequence). V shed 5 bases and J shed 1 base, with 12 bases lying between them. The CDR3 coding sequence is TGTGCCAGCAGTCTCGGACAGATGAACACCGGGGAGCTGTTTTTT. It is translated as CASSLGQMNTGELFF.

The rearrangement joins TRBV5-6 to TRBJ2-1; maybe TRBD2 (5 bases). This CDR3 spans 14 amino acids. The V gene lost 4 bases and the J gene lost 4 bases, with 12 bases spanning the gap. Per germline, CDR1 SGHDT and CDR2 YYEEEE. CDR3 loop: CASSLGPGYNEQFF. Here the CDR3 DNA reads TGTGCCAGCAGCCTCGGTCCGGGGTACAATGAGCAGTTCTTC.

This clone is classed as large (0.1 to 1%). The chain carries TRBV3-1 (or the pseudogene TRBV3-2) and TRBJ2-1; D perhaps matches TRBD2 (5 bases). The CDR3 contains 12 residues. V was cut by 5 bases and J by 9 bases, with 11 bases left in between. In germline, CDR1 is LGHDT, CDR2 YNNKEL (reference sequence). CDR3 sequence: CASSEGLGEQFF. The DNA for the CDR3 is TGTGCCAGCAGCGAGGGTCTTGGTGAGCAGTTCTTC.

This clone was found a few times. V is TRBV6-2 or TRBV6-3 and J is TRBJ2-2, with D perhaps matching TRBD2 (5 bases). Germline V CDR1 and CDR2: MNHEY, SVGEGT. Trimming left V 0 bases short and J 0 bases short, with 8 bases between. The CDR3 totals 16 residues. CDR3 nucleotide sequence: TGTGCCAGCAGTTACTCGAGGGCAGCGAACACCGGGGAGCTGTTTTTT. Translated, it gives CASSYSRAANTGELFF.

The CDR3 reads CASSLDLGGYYGYTF. Written as DNA, the CDR3 is TGCGCCAGCAGCTTAGACCTAGGGGGCTACTATGGCTACACCTTC. The chain employs TRBV5-1 and TRBJ1-2; TRBD1 aligns across 7 bases. Germline assignment: CDR1 SGHRS and CDR2 YFSETQ. With V trimmed by 2 bases and J by 3 bases, 7 bases remained unmatched. The CDR3 consists of 15 residues. The full variable domain, with the rest looked up from reference TRBV5-1 and TRBJ1-2, is KAGVTQTPRYLIKTRGQQVTLSCSPISGHRSVSWYQQTPGQGLQFLFEYFSETQRNKGNFPGRFSGRQFSNSRSEMNVSTLELGDSALYLCASSLDLGGYYGYTFGSGTRLTVV.

The rearrangement uses TRBV5-6 and TRBJ1-1, with a tentative D call TRBD1 (6 bases). Trimming shortened V by 2 bases and J by 3 bases, and 11 bases separated the two germline ends. The CDR3 has 14 amino acids. Germline CDR1 reads SGHDT; CDR2 reads YYEEEE. The CDR3: CASSFTGGHTEAFF. The CDR3 DNA reads TGTGCCAGCAGCTTTACCGGGGGGCACACTGAAGCTTTCTTT.

The gene calls are TRBV7-8 and TRBJ1-6; tentative D call: TRBD1 (5 bases). Germline values: CDR1 SGHVS, CDR2 FQNEAQ. The CDR3 consists of 16 residues. Between the trimmed V and J ends, which lost 4 bases and 3 bases, there was a span of 13 bases. The CDR3 loop is CASSSRDSFYNSPLHF. As DNA, the CDR3 is TGTGCCAGCAGCTCCCGAGACAGCTTCTATAATTCACCCCTCCACTTT.

V is TRBV6-5 and J is TRBJ1-1; a weak D match, TRBD1 (6 bases). Germline values: CDR1 MNHEY, CDR2 SVGAGI. Deletions cut 8 bases from V and 0 bases from J, with 10 bases between. The CDR3 covers 13 residues. The CDR3 region is CASYRALNTEAFF. The CDR3 DNA reads TGTGCCAGCTACAGGGCGTTGAACACTGAAGCTTTCTTT.

Worth noting for this clone: Relative to the germline gene, one junction end is altered; a read error may explain this. The CDR3 DNA is TGTGCTAGCAGCCGGACAGGGGGGAAGGCAGATACGCAGTATTTT. This sequence encodes CASSRTGGKADTQYF. The chain joins TRBV7-7 to TRBJ2-3, with 10 nucleotides matching TRBD1. CDR3 length: 15 amino acids. Per the germline V gene, CDR1 is SSHAT and CDR2 is FNYEAQ (reference sequence).